What follows are 27 T cell receptor beta chains derived from one specimen sequenced in a study of regulatory T cells in long-lasting Graves disease. Construction of the TCR beta libraries employed iRepertoire HTBI primers in conjunction with Arm-PCR of CDR3 regions. TCRdb passed the multiplex PCR reads through MiXCR, listing each CDR3 protein once. The sample lists about 440,000 distinct CDR3 sequences; about a sixth were seen once. Time point in this sample: newly diagnosed GD, antithyroid drugs for less than 3 months. PBMC RNA served as the TCR library source. The sample was also linked to a second study, of T cells in Graves' hyperthyroidism and ophthalmopathy.

The source material was peripheral blood mononuclear cells (PBMCs), sampled at new diagnosis, from a patient treated with antithyroid drugs. All receptors come from a woman in her thirties with Graves disease.

This clonotype has a count of ten or more. J is TRBJ1-5 and V is TRBV27, with D unclear. V lost 5 bases and J 2 bases, leaving 13 bases between the germline ends. The CDR3 spans 15 residues. Per the germline V gene, CDR1 is MNHEY and CDR2 is SMNVEV (reference sequence). The CDR3 sequence: CASSDPSSGNQPQHF. The CDR3 bases are TGTGCCAGCAGTGACCCGTCTTCGGGCAATCAGCCCCAGCATTTT.

The chain uses TRBV19 and TRBJ2-1; 8 nucleotides match TRBD1. Germline V gene sequence: CDR1 LNHDA, CDR2 SQIVND (reference sequence). The length of the CDR3 is 14 residues. V was pared by 5 bases and J by 7 bases, with 7 bases of the junction left unmatched. The CDR3 loop is CASSLGRGRNEQFF. As DNA, the CDR3 is TGTGCCAGTAGTTTGGGCAGGGGGCGAAATGAGCAGTTCTTC.

As to this clonotype: Relative to the germline gene, one junction end is altered; a read error may explain this. V and J are TRBV7-7 and TRBJ2-1; TRBD1 agrees at 9 bases. Germline-derived CDR1 and CDR2 are SSHAT and FNYEAQ (reference sequence). The CDR3 spans 14 residues. The CDR3 nucleotides read TGTGCTAGCAGCCCCACACAGGGGGCCAATGAGCAGTTCTTC. This codes for CASSPTQGANEQFF.

This chain joins TRBV29-1 and TRBJ2-3; D possibly corresponds to TRBD1 (5 bases). V lost 7 bases and J 0 bases, leaving 17 bases between the germline ends. CDR1 SQVTM and CDR2 ANQGSEA come from the germline V gene. The CDR3 runs to 15 residues. CDR3 in DNA: TGCAGCGCGAACGGCGACAGATCTAGCACAGATACGCAGTATTTT. It is translated as CSANGDRSSTDTQYF.

This clonotype has a count of ten or more. The junction and the germline gene differ at one end; a read error may be behind it. This chain connects TRBV5-1 to TRBJ2-1; D is unresolved. Germline CDR1 and CDR2: SGHRS and YFSETQ. This CDR3 comprises 12 residues. The CDR3 spells CASSLVANEQFF. CDR3 DNA sequence: TGTGCCAGCAGCTTAGTGGCCAATGAGCAGTTCTTC.

The chain combines TRBV12-3 or TRBV12-4 with TRBJ2-1; D remains unclear. V gave up 4 bases and J gave up 5 bases, with 9 bases separating them. CDR3 length: 13 amino acids. The CDR3 is CASSSRPHNEQFF. CDR3 bases: TGTGCCAGCAGTTCCCGTCCCCACAATGAGCAGTTCTTC.

This rearrangement joins TRBV4-1 to TRBJ2-2; possible D gene TRBD2, 5 bases. The germline gives CDR1 MGHRA, CDR2 YSYEKL. This CDR3 has 16 residues. The germline V and J ends were trimmed by 1 base and 3 bases, with 12 bases remaining between them. CDR3 nucleotides: TGCGCCAGCAGCCAAGGACCCGAGGGCGACACCGGGGAGCTGTTTTTT. Protein product: CASSQGPEGDTGELFF.

In regard to this clonotype: A much larger clone lies a single base off, so this may be a read error. The chain combines TRBV11-2 with TRBJ2-1, with D possibly called TRBD1 or TRBD2 (5 bases each). The ends were cut back, 1 base at V and 6 bases at J, with 13 bases in the middle. The CDR3 consists of 15 residues. Germline values: CDR1 SGHAT, CDR2 FQNNGV. The CDR3 bases are TGTGCCAGCAGCTTAGTGGGGCGAGGGCCCAATGAGCAGTTCTTC. Protein sequence: CASSLVGRGPNEQFF.

This clonotype was recorded at least ten times. The chain links TRBV7-8 to TRBJ1-5; D not certain. This CDR3 has 17 residues. Germline CDR1 and CDR2: SGHVS and FQNEAQ. The V end was cut by 0 bases, the J end by 0 bases, with 12 bases between. The CDR3 nucleotides are TGTGCCAGCAGCTTAGCGAGAACGGAGTATAGCAATCAGCCCCAGCATTTT. Its translation: CASSLARTEYSNQPQHF.

This clonotype was found many times. Here the CDR3 DNA reads TGCAGTGCTCTCCCTGGGACAGGGTATCCCTACGAGCAGTACTTC. Protein: CSALPGTGYPYEQYF. The chain combines TRBV20-1 with TRBJ2-7, with 9 bases matching TRBD1. V lost 5 bases to trimming and J lost 2 bases; unmatched junction nucleotides: 10. This CDR3 has 15 residues. Germline CDR1 reads DFQATT; CDR2 reads SNEGSKA (reference sequence).

This clonotype was seen many times. The CDR3 nucleotides read TGCAGTGCTAGAGATCTCCGGGATGGAAGCTCCTACGAGCAGTACTTC. Translation gives CSARDLRDGSSYEQYF. The chain carries TRBV20-1 and TRBJ2-7; the D gene is possibly TRBD2 (5 bases). Germline CDR1 is DFQATT and CDR2 is SNEGSKA (reference sequence). V lost 0 bases to trimming and J lost 0 bases, with 15 bases between them. The CDR3 has 16 amino acids.

There are many counts of this clonotype. V usage is TRBV24-1 and J usage is TRBJ2-1; 15 nucleotides agree with TRBD2. V gave up 3 bases and J gave up 9 bases; unmatched junction bases: 5. This CDR3 has 16 residues. The germline gives CDR1 KGHDR, CDR2 SFDVKD. The CDR3 here is CATSDPGLAGGTEQFF. As DNA, the CDR3 is TGTGCCACCAGTGATCCCGGACTAGCGGGAGGGACTGAGCAGTTCTTC.

This clonotype was observed a handful of times. The chain couples TRBV6-1 to TRBJ1-3; D gene ambiguous. Germline CDR1 is MNHNS and CDR2 is SASEGT. With 5 bases removed from V and 0 bases from J, the gap between germline ends came to 8 bases. The CDR3 length is 14 residues. The CDR3 coding sequence is TGTGCCAGCAGTACTGGTTTCTCTGGAAACACCATATATTTT. It yields the protein CASSTGFSGNTIYF.

J is TRBJ1-3 and V is TRBV14; D call uncertain. Trimming cost V 2 bases and J 4 bases, with 15 bases left between them. The germline V gene encodes CDR1 SGHDN and CDR2 FVKESK. The CDR3 runs 16 residues. CDR3 loop: CASSQNVGTSGNTIYF. The CDR3, as DNA: TGTGCCAGCAGCCAAAACGTGGGAACGAGCGGAAACACCATATATTTT. Based on the CDR3 plus reference TRBV14 and TRBJ1-3, the full variable domain is EAGVTQFPSHSVIEKGQTVTLRCDPISGHDNLYWYRRVMGKEIKFLLHFVKESKQDESGMPNNRFLAERTGGTYSTLKVQPAELEDSGVYFCASSQNVGTSGNTIYFGEGSWLTVV.

V gene TRBV6-6 combines with J gene TRBJ2-1; D may be TRBD2 (5 bases). Between the trimmed V and J ends, which lost 0 bases and 8 bases, there was a span of 8 bases. CDR1 MNHNY and CDR2 SVGAGI come from the germline V gene (reference sequence). The CDR3 has 13 residues. CDR3: CASSYSAEDEQFF. The CDR3 DNA is TGTGCCAGCAGTTACTCTGCGGAGGATGAGCAGTTCTTC.

The chain joins TRBV20-1 to TRBJ1-4; a possible D gene is TRBD1 (5 bases). The V and J ends lost 0 bases and 2 bases respectively, with 22 bases between them. CDR1 and CDR2 (germline): DFQATT, SNEGSKA (reference sequence). The CDR3 covers 19 residues. This CDR3 is CSARDFVAGPSATNEKLFF. In DNA form, the CDR3 reads TGCAGTGCTAGAGATTTCGTAGCAGGGCCCTCCGCGACTAATGAAAAACTGTTTTTT.

This clonotype was recorded at least ten times. The chain links TRBV5-5 to TRBJ2-1, with D possibly TRBD1 on 6 matching bases. The CDR3 loop spans 15 amino acids. Germline V gives CDR1 SGHKS, CDR2 YYEKEE (reference sequence). V lost 2 bases to trimming and J lost 4 bases, with 13 bases between them. CDR3 amino acids: CASSFARGPYNEQFF. The DNA for the CDR3 is TGTGCCAGCAGCTTCGCCAGGGGCCCTTACAATGAGCAGTTCTTC.

Concerning this clonotype itself: This is likely an artifact of a read error, given a far larger clone one base away. The rearrangement links TRBV28 to TRBJ2-4; the match to TRBD2 covers 9 bases. CDR1 and CDR2 from the germline V gene are MDHEN and SYDVKM. Trimming took 5 bases from V and 13 from J; bases not matched to a gene: 15. CDR3 length: 15 amino acids. The chain's CDR3 is CASSLSGSPSNEQYF. The CDR3, as DNA: TGTGCCAGCAGTCTTAGCGGGAGCCCCTCAAATGAGCAGTACTTC. The full variable domain, with the rest looked up from reference TRBV28 and TRBJ2-4, is DVKVTQSSRYLVKRTGEKVFLECVQDMDHENMFWYRQDPGLGLRLIYFSYDVKMKEKGDIPEGYSVSREKKERFSLILESASTNQTSMYLCASSLSGSPSNEQYFGAGTRLSVL.

The rearrangement links TRBV5-5 to TRBJ2-7; 10 nucleotides agree with TRBD2. V dropped 0 bases and J dropped 7; count of bases not matched to a gene: 7. The CDR3 loop spans 15 amino acids. Germline V gives CDR1 SGHKS, CDR2 YYEKEE (reference sequence). CDR3 nucleotide sequence: TGTGCCAGCAGCTTGGCCCTTTCTAGCGGGAGTGAGCAGTACTTC. It specifies CASSLALSSGSEQYF.

This clonotype appeared a few times. The V call is TRBV27, the J call TRBJ2-7; the D is unclear. Germline-derived CDR1 and CDR2 are MNHEY and SMNVEV (reference sequence). This CDR3 is 14 amino acids long. V was clipped by 3 bases and J by 3 bases, with 12 bases between them. CDR3 loop: CASSFDGSLYEQYF. DNA for the CDR3: TGTGCCAGCAGTTTCGATGGCTCCCTCTACGAGCAGTACTTC.

This clonotype was recorded a few times. The J gene is TRBJ2-7, the V gene TRBV24-1; no firm D call. The germline gives CDR1 KGHDR, CDR2 SFDVKD. Trimming cost V 3 bases and J 6 bases, with 11 bases left between them. The length of the CDR3 is 13 residues. CDR3 region: CATSDPSSREQYF. In DNA form, the CDR3 reads TGTGCCACCAGTGATCCCAGTTCCCGCGAGCAGTACTTC.

The J gene is TRBJ2-1, the V gene TRBV4-1; D is perhaps TRBD1 (6 bases). The germline V gene has CDR1 MGHRA and CDR2 YSYEKL. The V gene lost 1 base and the J gene lost 0 bases, with 13 bases spanning the gap. The CDR3 covers 17 residues. CDR3 amino acids: CASSQVGAGSSYNEQFF. CDR3 bases: TGCGCCAGCAGCCAAGTGGGGGCAGGGAGCTCCTACAATGAGCAGTTCTTC.

This clonotype was detected only a few times. The V and J genes are TRBV29-1 and TRBJ1-2, with 10 bases aligning to TRBD1. The CDR3 loop spans 14 amino acids. In germline, CDR1 is SQVTM, CDR2 ANQGSEA. V was clipped by 4 bases and J by 3 bases; unmatched bases: 5. CDR3 bases: TGCAGCGTTGTGAAGACAGGGGGCGACTATGGCTACACCTTC. As protein: CSVVKTGGDYGYTF.

A word on this clonotype: This sequence may be a read error, since a much larger clone differs from it by one base. The CDR3 spells CASGLRQTDSNEQYF. The CDR3 DNA reads as TGTGCCAGCGGTCTTAGACAGACGGATTCCAATGAGCAGTACTTC. The genes are TRBV6-1 and TRBJ2-5, with D tentatively TRBD1 (5 bases). The CDR3 totals 15 residues. Trimming shortened V by 8 bases and J by 11 bases, and 27 bases separated the two germline ends. The germline gives CDR1 MNHNS, CDR2 SASEGT.

This clonotype was recorded at least ten times. The CDR3 spells CASSSGTGLTGELFF. The CDR3 bases are TGTGCCAGCAGCTCAGGGACAGGCCTAACCGGGGAGCTGTTTTTT. The V and J genes are TRBV7-9 and TRBJ2-2; 8 nucleotides agree with TRBD1. The V gene's germline CDR1 is SEHNR and CDR2 FQNEAQ (reference sequence). This CDR3 contains 15 residues. The V segment lost 4 bases and the J segment 5 bases; nucleotides outside the gene matches: 6.

This clonotype was seen ten or more times. The chain employs TRBV2 and TRBJ2-1; 8 bases align to TRBD2. The V and J ends lost 8 bases and 7 bases, in that order; junction bases with no gene match: 10. This CDR3 is 14 amino acids long. Germline assignment: CDR1 SNHLY and CDR2 FYNNEI. The CDR3 DNA reads TGTGCCAGCGCGAGCGGGAGCCCAAATAATGAGCAGTTCTTC. This sequence encodes CASASGSPNNEQFF.

This clonotype was recorded many times. The V gene is TRBV2, the J gene TRBJ2-2; D uncertain. In germline, CDR1 is SNHLY, CDR2 FYNNEI. This CDR3 is built from 13 residues. The germline V and J ends were trimmed by 6 bases and 6 bases, with 11 bases remaining between them. The chain's CDR3 is CASSPTPAGELFF. The DNA of the CDR3 is TGTGCCAGCAGCCCGACCCCGGCCGGGGAGCTGTTTTTT.